The sequence of this T cell receptor beta chain was determined in a study of blood T cells in healthy people across ages. About the study: Capture via template switching afforded approximately one barcoded beta molecule per two T cells.

Per-sample yields of isolated PBMCs were at least 6 million. For the second PCR, which ran for roughly 7 to 11 cycles, a sample-barcoded 5' primer and a J-beta primer mix were used. In TCRdb, the 5' RACE reads were re-called with MiXCR into one record per CDR3 protein. The sample includes roughly 2 million distinct CDR3 sequences, about 49% of them seen just once. The germline CDR1 and CDR2 sequences are MGHDK and SYGVNS. CDR3 size: 13 residues. V shed 2 bases and J 8 bases; nucleotides not matched to a gene: 4. The V gene is TRBV25-1, the J gene TRBJ1-2, with 8 bases lining up with TRBD1. Input material: blood. The clonotype originates from a woman aged 35 to 49 in good health. The CDR3 DNA reads TGTGCCAGCAGTGAACAGGGGGCTCCGGGCTACACCTTC. Amino acids: CASSEQGAPGYTF.